Presented here are 21 T cell receptor beta chains from one specimen sequenced in a study of tissue T cells after allogeneic stem cell transplantation. Specified time point: mouse harvest day 14 after allogeneic transplant. The graft held 10^6 splenic CD5+ T cells and 10^7 T-cell-depleted bone marrow cells. Assay: immunoSEQ multiplex PCR; the TCRdb copy retains only in-frame clones and omits some. The sample holds several thousand clones; around a third are singletons and the top ten take 6.5% to 8%. Material: skin. These receptor sequences come from a female BALB/c mouse given C57BL/6 T cells with graft-versus-host disease after an allogeneic hematopoietic cell transplant.

In its sample, this clone is medium-sized. Any gene name here is a mouse gene name. The CDR3 end falls 1 residue outside the read, so it is completed with the germline J gene. The chain is built from TRBV3 and TRBJ2-7; 7 positions agree with TRBD1. The CDR3 consists of 12 residues. Germline-derived CDR1 and CDR2 are SNHLY and FYNGKV (reference sequence). Losses at the gene ends were 3 bases for V and 6 bases for J; bases not matched to a gene: 2. The DNA read from the CDR3 is TGTGCCAGCAGCTTCACAGGGGTTGAACAGTAC. This encodes CASSFTGVEQY. The whole CDR3 region reads CASSFTGVEQYF.

This clone was observed a few times. The gene names given are mouse names. The read halts 1 residue ahead of the CDR3 end, with the missing end drawn from the germline J gene. The J gene is TRBJ1-3, the V gene TRBV1; D remains unclear. The CDR3 covers 13 residues. V shed 0 bases and J shed 0 bases, with 0 bases lying between them. Germline V gene sequence: CDR1 NSQYPW, CDR2 LRSPGD (reference sequence). The CDR3 DNA, read in part, is TGCACCTGCAGTGCAGATTCTGGAAATACGCTCTAT. The encoded protein is CTCSADSGNTLY. The whole CDR3 reads CTCSADSGNTLYF.

In this sample, this clone turned up a few times. The gene names given are mouse names. With the read ending 1 residue before the CDR3 end, the germline J gene is used to fill in that end. The genes are TRBV13-3 and TRBJ2-1; 9 nucleotides line up with TRBD1. This CDR3 region has 13 residues. Germline lookup yields CDR1 NNHDY and CDR2 SYVADS. The junction had 3 bases not matched to a gene; V was cut back by 7 bases and J by 4 bases. The CDR3 bases that were read are TGTGCCAGCGGGGACAGGGATTATGCTGAGCAGTTC. Its translation: CASGDRDYAEQF. The full CDR3 sequence reads CASGDRDYAEQFF.

Only a few counts were recorded for this clone. Gene names refer to mouse genes. The DNA ends 1 residue before the CDR3 does, and the rest of the CDR3 is filled in from the germline J gene. The J gene is TRBJ2-7, the V gene TRBV24; 9 bases fit TRBD1. The CDR3 spans 13 residues. V trimming: 6 bases; J trimming: 3 bases; junction bases outside the gene matches: 3. Germline V gives CDR1 KGHTA, CDR2 FRNEEI. The CDR3 DNA, read in part, is TGTGCCAGCAGACCGGGACAGGGCTATGAACAGTAC. It codes for CASRPGQGYEQY. The full-length CDR3 reads as CASRPGQGYEQYF.

In the case of this clone: Gene names follow the mouse nomenclature. The read ends 1 residue shy of where the CDR3 ends; the end is completed using the germline J gene. This rearrangement joins TRBV3 to TRBJ1-4; 10 nucleotides align to TRBD1. The ends lost 6 bases at V and 7 bases at J; junction bases unmatched: 5. The CDR3 totals 14 residues. CDR1 and CDR2 (germline): SNHLY, FYNGKV (reference sequence). CDR3 DNA, as far as it was read: TGTGCCAGCAGTGCGGGACAGGGGATCGAAAGATTATTT. Protein: CASSAGQGIERLF. The entire CDR3 protein reads CASSAGQGIERLFF.

The table lists this clone with a few counts. The germline and genes are mouse ones. The read finishes 1 residue shy of the CDR3 end, and the germline J gene is used to complete it. The chain couples TRBV26 to TRBJ1-2, with D perhaps TRBD1 (6 bases). The V and J ends lost 6 bases and 4 bases respectively, with 12 bases between them. Germline lookup yields CDR1 KGHPV and CDR2 FQNQEV (reference sequence). The length of the CDR3 is 13 residues. CDR3 bases read: TGTGCCAGCAGAACGGGACAATTCTCCGACTACACC. Translation: CASRTGQFSDYT. The CDR3 in full is CASRTGQFSDYTF.

This clone was observed a few times. Mouse names are used for the genes. The read ends 1 residue before the CDR3 terminus; that terminus is restored from the germline J gene. This chain links TRBV3 with TRBJ1-3, with D possibly TRBD1 on 5 matching bases. The CDR3 runs 12 residues. Germline V gene lookup returns CDR1 SNHLY and CDR2 FYNGKV (reference sequence). Trimming took off 8 bases at V and 2 bases at J, with 7 bases between the two ends. This CDR3 reads CASGGAGNTLYF. Incomplete CDR3 DNA: TGTGCCAGCGGGGGGGCTGGAAATACGCTCTAT.

By frequency in the sample, this clone is medium-sized (0.01 to 0.1%). Germline and genes here are mouse. The CDR3 sequence is CASSPLGVNQDTQYF. CDR3 DNA (partial): TGTGCCAGCTCGCCACTGGGAGTTAACCAAGACACCCAGTAC. The V and J genes are TRBV12-1 and TRBJ2-5; tentatively, D is TRBD2 (6 bases). The CDR3 end falls 1 residue outside the read, so it is completed with the germline J gene. This CDR3 region has 15 residues. V was clipped by 4 bases and J by 0 bases, with 13 bases between them. Germline-derived CDR1 and CDR2 are SGHSN and HYEKVE.

As for this clone: Gene labels here are mouse ones. The CDR3 extends 1 residue past the end of the read, so its final part is completed from the germline J gene. This sequence joins TRBV3 and TRBJ2-5; unclear D gene. The V and J ends lost 0 bases and 6 bases respectively, with 4 bases between them. The V gene's germline CDR1 is SNHLY and CDR2 FYNGKV (reference sequence). This CDR3 is 12 amino acids long. The CDR3: CASSLAGDTQYF. CDR3 DNA (partial): TGTGCCAGCAGCTTAGCTGGGGACACCCAGTAC.

With regard to this clone: Gene names denote mouse genes. The read terminates 1 residue before the CDR3 end, so the remaining end is supplied by the germline J gene. V and J are TRBV26 and TRBJ2-4, with 11 bases that match TRBD2. After removal of 6 bases from V and 0 bases from J, the junction contained 5 bases not matched to a gene. Germline values: CDR1 KGHPV, CDR2 FQNQEV (reference sequence). The CDR3 contains 16 residues. Incomplete CDR3 DNA: TGTGCCAGCAGCCTACTGGGGGGGCCTAGTCAAAACACCTTGTAC. This codes for CASSLLGGPSQNTLY. The entire CDR3 is CASSLLGGPSQNTLYF.

A word on this clone: The gene symbols are mouse symbols. Sequencing ends 1 residue short of the CDR3 end; the germline J gene provides the rest. The genes are TRBV26 and TRBJ1-1; 9 bases map to TRBD1. V lost 6 bases to trimming and J lost 3 bases; unmatched junction nucleotides: 2. CDR3 size: 13 residues. Germline V gene lookup returns CDR1 KGHPV and CDR2 FQNQEV (reference sequence). Partial CDR3 DNA: TGTGCCAGCAGACGGACAGGGGACACAGAAGTCTTC. Protein: CASRRTGDTEVF. The complete CDR3 reads CASRRTGDTEVFF.

By sample fraction, this clone is medium-sized. Genes here carry mouse names. The CDR3 end is not reached by the read, which stops 1 residue before it; the germline J gene fills it in. The rearrangement joins TRBV23 to TRBJ2-2; the table assigns TRBD1, which was not confirmed against the DNA. The CDR3 has 14 residues. Germline CDR1 is KGHTA and CDR2 is FQNQQP. The CDR3 is CSSSGDRNTGQLYF. CDR3 bases read: TGCTCCAGCAGTGGGGACAGAAACACCGGGCAGCTCTAC.

Concerning this clone itself: Mouse germline and gene names are used. The CDR3 region is CASSLSGTQNTLYF. Incomplete CDR3 DNA: TGTGCCAGCAGTCTGTCCGGGACTCAAAACACCTTGTAC. The chain joins TRBV26 to TRBJ2-4, with D perhaps matching TRBD1 or TRBD2 (5 bases each). The read terminates 1 residue ahead of where the CDR3 ends, so the germline J gene completes it. V dropped 0 bases and J dropped 2 bases, with 6 bases sitting between them. CDR3 length: 14 residues. The germline CDR1 and CDR2 sequences are KGHPV and FQNQEV (reference sequence). Full variable domain (remainder filled in from reference TRBV26 and TRBJ2-4): NSKVIQTPRYLVKGQGQKAKMRCIPEKGHPVVFWYQQNKNNEFKFLINFQNQEVLQQIDMTEKRFSAECPSNSPCSLEIQSSEAGDSALYLCASSLSGTQNTLYFGAGTRLSVL.

This clone appeared a few times. The listed genes are named as in mouse. The DNA read from the CDR3 is TGTGCCAGCAGAGGACTGGGGTATGAACAGTAC. This sequence encodes CASRGLGYEQY. The complete CDR3 protein is CASRGLGYEQYF. V is TRBV4 and J is TRBJ2-7; 9 bases fit TRBD2. The read ends 1 residue before the CDR3 terminus; that terminus is restored from the germline J gene. The CDR3 extends over 12 amino acids. Germline V gives CDR1 LGHDT, CDR2 YNNKQL (reference sequence). V shed 6 bases, J shed 4 bases, and the junction held 1 base outside the gene matches.

The sample holds a few counts of this clone. Mouse names are used for the genes. The DNA ends 1 residue before the CDR3 does, and the rest of the CDR3 is filled in from the germline J gene. The gene calls are TRBV20 and TRBJ1-1, with D possibly matching TRBD1 (6 bases). The germline V gene has CDR1 GFQATS and CDR2 STVNSAI. The CDR3 runs to 11 residues. The V gene lost 3 bases and the J gene lost 7 bases, with 9 bases spanning the gap. This CDR3 is CGARRGREVFF. CDR3 bases read: TGTGGTGCTAGAAGGGGGAGAGAAGTCTTC.

Of note for this clone: Genes here carry mouse names. The covered CDR3 bases are TGTGCCAGCTCTCTCAGGGGATCTGGAAATACGCTCTAT. Encoded protein: CASSLRGSGNTLY. The full CDR3 sequence reads CASSLRGSGNTLYF. This sequence joins TRBV12-2 and TRBJ1-3; D perhaps matches TRBD1 (5 bases). Read coverage stops 1 residue before the CDR3 terminus; the germline J gene supplies the remainder. CDR3 length equals 14 residues. V was trimmed by 0 bases and J by 1 base, leaving 6 bases between them. Looked up from germline, CDR1 is SGHLS and CDR2 is HYDKME.

For this clone: Each gene name is a mouse one. The CDR3 is cut off 1 residue early in the read; its end comes from the germline J gene. The rearrangement joins TRBV26 to TRBJ2-2, with 11 bases matching TRBD1. This CDR3 comprises 16 residues. Germline V gives CDR1 KGHPV, CDR2 FQNQEV (reference sequence). V shed 2 bases, J shed 3 bases, and the junction held 2 bases outside the gene matches. This CDR3 reads CASSLRTGGDTGQLYF. The covered CDR3 bases are TGTGCCAGCAGTCTGAGGACAGGGGGCGACACCGGGCAGCTCTAC.

This clone appeared once. The gene names given are mouse names. CDR3 residues: CGAYRGGQDTQYF. The part of the CDR3 DNA that was read is TGTGGTGCTTACAGGGGAGGCCAAGACACCCAGTAC. The chain uses TRBV20 and TRBJ2-5, with TRBD1 identical over 7 bases. The read ends 1 residue shy of where the CDR3 ends; the end is completed using the germline J gene. The CDR3 length is 13 residues. Losses at the gene ends were 5 bases for V and 2 bases for J; bases not matched to a gene: 4. Germline lookup yields CDR1 GFQATS and CDR2 STVNSAI.

By sample fraction, this clone is medium-sized. These gene names are mouse names. The read terminates 1 residue before the CDR3 end, so the remaining end is supplied by the germline J gene. V gene TRBV26 combines with J gene TRBJ2-7; the D gene is possibly TRBD2 (7 bases). Germline V lookup: CDR1 KGHPV, CDR2 FQNQEV (reference sequence). This CDR3 contains 13 residues. Trimming shortened V by 4 bases and J by 5 bases, and 12 bases separated the two germline ends. The CDR3 is CASSRGARNEQYF. The DNA read from the CDR3 is TGTGCCAGCAGTCGGGGGGCAAGGAATGAACAGTAC.

By sample fraction, this clone is medium-sized. Genes here carry mouse names. The missing CDR3 end, 1 residue past where the read stops, is filled in from the germline J gene. The rearrangement uses TRBV13-1 and TRBJ2-5; 9 bases match TRBD1. The CDR3 contains 15 residues. Germline V gene data show CDR1 as NSHNY and CDR2 as SYGAGN. V lost 1 base to trimming and J lost 2 bases; unmatched junction nucleotides: 2. CDR3 residues: CASSDLGQGQDTQYF. The sequenced part of the CDR3 DNA is TGTGCCAGCAGTGATCTGGGACAGGGCCAAGACACCCAGTAC.

Details on this clone: Mouse germline and gene names are used. The read comes to an end 1 residue before the CDR3 does, leaving the germline J gene to fill in the end. The J gene is TRBJ2-2, the V gene TRBV15; a possible D gene is TRBD1 (5 bases). Trimming cost V 6 bases and J 1 base, with 6 bases left between them. In germline, CDR1 is SGHND, CDR2 FRSKSL. The CDR3 has 13 amino acids. The CDR3 sequence is CASRGVNTGQLYF. The DNA read from the CDR3 is TGTGCCAGCAGAGGGGTAAACACCGGGCAGCTCTAC.